The next 5 T cell receptor beta chains were all read from a single sample in a study of T cell repertoires in cytomegalovirus infection. TCRdb used MiXCR to reprocess the reads, holding one entry per CDR3 protein. The data hold 310,000 or so distinct CDR3 sequences, with roughly 25% observed a single time. The antigens of these receptors remain unknown. This specimen consisted of cultured PBMCs, obtained from culture after CMV antigen stimulation. Receptors originate from a human donor in good health (CMV status not recorded). Some clones in this sample may be carry-over from other donors' samples.

This clonotype was detected a few times. The rearrangement links TRBV7-9 to TRBJ2-7; 10 nucleotides match TRBD1. Trimming removed 4 bases from V and 5 bases from J; junction bases left unmatched: 5. The CDR3 extends over 14 amino acids. The germline V gene has CDR1 SEHNR and CDR2 FQNEAQ (reference sequence). The CDR3 DNA sequence: TGTGCCAGCAGCTGGGACAGGGGTTCCCACGAGCAGTACTTC. It codes for CASSWDRGSHEQYF.

The rearrangement uses TRBV6-2 or TRBV6-3 and TRBJ2-7, with 8 bases that match TRBD1. The ends lost 10 bases at V and 7 bases at J; junction bases unmatched: 18. Germline V lookup: CDR1 MNHEY, CDR2 SVGEGT. The CDR3 runs 15 residues. CDR3 bases: TGTGCCACCTGGCAGGACAGGGCCGTAAGAGGGGAGCAGTACTTC. Amino acids: CATWQDRAVRGEQYF.

The V call is TRBV27, the J call TRBJ1-1; possibly TRBD1 for D (5 bases). The CDR3 length is 14 residues. V lost 6 bases and J lost 3, with 14 bases in between. Per the germline V gene, CDR1 is MNHEY and CDR2 is SMNVEV (reference sequence). For the CDR3, the DNA is TGTGCCAGCAGGGGGGATGCAAGGCACACTGAAGCTTTCTTT. It is translated as CASRGDARHTEAFF.

In its sample, this clonotype was seen a few times. J is TRBJ2-1 and V is TRBV12-3 or TRBV12-4, with D perhaps assigned TRBD1 or TRBD2 (6 bases each). CDR3 size: 14 residues. The ends were cut back, 3 bases at V and 5 bases at J, with 11 bases in the middle. CDR3 DNA sequence: TGTGCCAGCAGTTTTGGGGGGCAAAACAATGAGCAGTTCTTC. Translation gives CASSFGGQNNEQFF.

In its sample, this clonotype was seen a few times. The chain is built from TRBV28 and TRBJ2-2, with D hard to call. V shed 4 bases and J shed 3 bases, with 21 bases lying between them. Germline assignment: CDR1 MDHEN and CDR2 SYDVKM. CDR3 length: 18 residues. The CDR3 here is CASSSKKGSEVYTGELFF. The CDR3 bases are TGTGCCAGCAGTTCAAAAAAGGGCAGTGAGGTTTACACCGGGGAGCTGTTTTTT. Based on the CDR3 plus reference TRBV28 and TRBJ2-2, the full variable domain is DVKVTQSSRYLVKRTGEKVFLECVQDMDHENMFWYRQDPGLGLRLIYFSYDVKMKEKGDIPEGYSVSREKKERFSLILESASTNQTSMYLCASSSKKGSEVYTGELFFGEGSRLTVL.